A selection of T cell receptor beta chains follows, all from one sample in a study of T cell responses to AZD1222 COVID-19 vaccine. TCRdb's copy holds only in-frame clones and misses some; the assay was immunoSEQ multiplex PCR. The table lists about 140,000 clones, 80% to 95% of them singletons. Sequences were derived from peripheral blood, sampled on day 0 of AZD1222 vaccination. The source of these receptors is an adult in good health. Both conserved end residues are part of each CDR3. Each record gives: clone size, D gene, V gene, J gene, CDR3 DNA, CDR3 protein. D genes are given only for firm matches. Size tells how often a clone was seen (once, few, many) or the class of an expanded clone, and some rows leave it out.

>.|.|TRBV5-1|TRBJ1-1
TGCGCCAGCAGTTCCGAGGGGCCGGGTGAAGCTTTCTTT
CASSSEGPGEAFF
>.|TRBD1|TRBV4-2|TRBJ1-1
TGTGCCAGCAGCCAAGATTGGACAGGGAACACTGAAGCTTTCTTT
CASSQDWTGNTEAFF
>.|.|TRBV6-5|TRBJ1-2
TGTGCCAGCAGCACCGGGGCAGAGGGCGGCTACACCTTC
CASSTGAEGGYTF
>once|.|TRBV2|TRBJ2-3
TGTGCCAGCGAAGAGGCTAGCACAGATACGCAGTATTTT
CASEEASTDTQYF
>.|.|TRBV14|TRBJ1-1
TGTGCCAGCAGCCCCCTGCTCAGGGGCACTGAAGCTTTCTTT
CASSPLLRGTEAFF
>few|.|TRBV6-1|TRBJ2-1
TGTGCCAGCAGTGAAGGCGGCGGATCGTACAATGAGCAGTTCTTC
CASSEGGGSYNEQFF
>.|TRBD1|TRBV7-8|TRBJ1-1
TGTGCCAGCAGCCGATATCAGGGGGCGACTGAAGCTTTCTTT
CASSRYQGATEAFF
>once|.|TRBV20-1|TRBJ1-2
TGCAGTGCTAGTGATGGGGGAATGAACTATGGCTACACCTTC
CSASDGGMNYGYTF
>.|TRBD1|TRBV30|TRBJ1-6
TGTGCCTGGAGGATAGGGGGCCCCTCACCCCTCCACTTT
CAWRIGGPSPLHF
>.|TRBD1|TRBV6-1|TRBJ1-2
TGTGCCAGCAGTGGTTCCGGGACAGTGAAGATCTATGGCTACACCTTC
CASSGSGTVKIYGYTF
>few|.|TRBV5-1|TRBJ1-2
TGCGCCAGCAGCTCCCACAGCGTGGAGGGCTACACCTTC
CASSSHSVEGYTF
>.|TRBD2|TRBV5-1|TRBJ2-7
TGCGCCAGCAGCTCTAGGCCCGGGACTAGCGACGTCTACGAGCAGTACTTC
CASSSRPGTSDVYEQYF
>.|.|TRBV6-1|TRBJ1-5
TGTGCCAGCAGTGAAGCGGAACCCCAGCATTTT
CASSEAEPQHF
>.|.|TRBV14|TRBJ1-2
TGTGCCAGCAGCCAAGATGGTACCTTACCCACGGGGGAGAACTATGGCTACACCTTC
CASSQDGTLPTGENYGYTF
>.|.|TRBV2|TRBJ2-6
TGTGCCAGCAGTTCTGGCGGGTCCAACTCTGGGGCCAACGTCCTGACTTTC
CASSSGGSNSGANVLTF
>.|TRBD1|TRBV11-2|TRBJ1-1
TGTGCCAGCAGCCCCTTGACAGGGAATAAGGACACTGAAGCTTTCTTT
CASSPLTGNKDTEAFF
>.|.|TRBV5-1|TRBJ1-1
TGCGCCAGCAGCCTAGGACGTACTGAAGCTTTCTTT
CASSLGRTEAFF
>.|TRBD1|TRBV11-2|TRBJ1-1
TGTGCCAGCAGCAAACGGACAGGAGCTTTGAACACTGAAGCTTTCTTT
CASSKRTGALNTEAFF
>.|TRBD1|TRBV19|TRBJ1-2
TGTGCCAGTAGGGGAACCGGGACAGTCTTCTATGGCTACACCTTC
CASRGTGTVFYGYTF
>few|.|TRBV7-8|TRBJ2-7
TGTGCCAGCAGCTCCCCTATCTCCTACGAGCAGTACTTC
CASSSPISYEQYF
>.|TRBD1|TRBV28|TRBJ2-5
TGTGCCAGCAGTTTACTCCCTGGGACAGGGGAAGAGACCCAGTACTTC
CASSLLPGTGEETQYF
>once|.|TRBV5-6|TRBJ1-2
TGTGCCAGCAGCTTGGTTCGCTCAGACCTTGGCTACACCTTC
CASSLVRSDLGYTF
>.|.|TRBV6-1|TRBJ2-3
TGTGCCAGCAGTGAAAGGATGCATACGCAGTATTTT
CASSERMHTQYF
>.|.|TRBV5-1|TRBJ1-2
TGCGCCAGCGCGGGGGGATACCCTAACTATGGCTACACCTTC
CASAGGYPNYGYTF
>.|.|TRBV28|TRBJ2-1
TGTGCCAGCAGTTTTCCTAGCTTGGGGCAGTTCTTC
CASSFPSLGQFF
>.|.|TRBV28|TRBJ1-5
TGTGCCAGCAGCAATGGGGAGTCGTTCGCGGGTCAGCCCCAGCATTTT
CASSNGESFAGQPQHF
>.|.|TRBV5-1|TRBJ1-6
TGCGCCAGCAGCGTCGGGACCCTCCTTAATTCACCCCTCCACTTT
CASSVGTLLNSPLHF
>.|.|TRBV5-1|TRBJ1-2
TGCGCCAGCAGCTTGGGGACAGAGCACTATGGCTACACCTTC
CASSLGTEHYGYTF
>.|.|TRBV6-6|TRBJ1-1
TGTGCCAGCAGGCAGAACGGTTTGAACACTGAAGCTTTCTTT
CASRQNGLNTEAFF
>.|TRBD1|TRBV7-8|TRBJ2-5
TGTGCCAGCAGCTCGACAACGACAGGGATCGGAGGGACCCAGTACTTC
CASSSTTTGIGGTQYF
>.|.|TRBV9|TRBJ1-2
TGTGCCAGCAGCGCCGACAGTTTCATTGTTAATGGCTACACCTTC
CASSADSFIVNGYTF
>.|.|TRBV11-1|TRBJ2-5
TGTGCCAGCAGCTCAAGGCTCGGGGCGTGGGAGACCCAGTACTTC
CASSSRLGAWETQYF
>.|TRBD1|TRBV3-1/TRBV3-2|TRBJ1-1
TGTGCCAGCAGCCAAGGGGACAGGGGCTCTGAAGCTTTCTTT
CASSQGDRGSEAFF
>.|TRBD1|TRBV24-1|TRBJ2-2
TGTGCCACCAGTGACCGCCGGACAGGGAACACCGGGGAGCTGTTTTTT
CATSDRRTGNTGELFF
>.|.|TRBV10-2|TRBJ2-3
TGCGCCAGCAGTGCCTTCGAGTCAAGCACAGATACGCAGTATTTT
CASSAFESSTDTQYF
>.|.|TRBV29-1|TRBJ1-3
TGCAGCGTTGAAGGCCAGGCGAGCTCTGGAAACACCATATATTTT
CSVEGQASSGNTIYF
>.|.|TRBV18|TRBJ2-2
TGTGCCAGCTCACCACGGCCGATGAACCCGAACACCGGGGAGCTGTTTTTT
CASSPRPMNPNTGELFF
>.|.|TRBV4-1|TRBJ1-5
TGCGCCAGCGCTTCTTGGACAGCGAAACAGCCCCAGCATTTT
CASASWTAKQPQHF
>.|.|TRBV28|TRBJ2-7
TGTGCCAGCAGACAAGGGCCATTTAACACCGTCTACGAGCAGTACTTC
CASRQGPFNTVYEQYF
>.|.|TRBV7-8|TRBJ2-7
TGTGCCAGCAGCTTAATACGGGACCGTCGCTACGAGCAGTACTTC
CASSLIRDRRYEQYF
>few|TRBD1|TRBV9|TRBJ1-4
TGTGCCAGCAGCGTAGGACAGGGGGCTGAAAAACTGTTTTTT
CASSVGQGAEKLFF
>once|TRBD1|TRBV7-2|TRBJ1-6
TGTGCCAGCAGACGGACAGGTGCCAATTCACCCCTCCACTTT
CASRRTGANSPLHF
>.|TRBD2|TRBV28|TRBJ2-3
TGTGCCAGCAGTGAACTAGCGGGATACATCACAGATACGCAGTATTTT
CASSELAGYITDTQYF
>few|TRBD2|TRBV10-1|TRBJ2-2
TGCGCCAGCCAATCTAGCGGGACGAACACCGGGGAGCTGTTTTTT
CASQSSGTNTGELFF
>.|.|TRBV5-6|TRBJ1-6
TGTGCCAGCAGCCCATTAAATTCACCCCTCCACTTT
CASSPLNSPLHF
>.|.|TRBV7-9|TRBJ1-2
TGTGCCAGCAGCTTATCGGCAGGGGAGGGCTACACCTTC
CASSLSAGEGYTF
>.|.|TRBV11-1|TRBJ2-7
TGTGCCAGCAGCCAAAATGGGGGCAGGGCCACCTACGAGCAGTACTTC
CASSQNGGRATYEQYF
>.|.|TRBV19|TRBJ1-1
TGTGCCAGTAGTCCATACGGGGAGCGGCGAGCTGAAGCTTTCTTT
CASSPYGERRAEAFF
>once|.|TRBV6-6|TRBJ1-3
TGTGCCAGCAGTCGAGGGCTACATAGCTCTGGAAACACCATATATTTT
CASSRGLHSSGNTIYF
>.|.|TRBV5-6|TRBJ1-2
TGTGCCAGCAGCACCGGACAGCCGTGGTATGGCTACACCTTC
CASSTGQPWYGYTF
>.|.|TRBV5-4|TRBJ1-2
TGTGCCAGCAGCCGTTCTACGGGCCGAGGAGGAGGTAGCTATGGCTACACCTTC
CASSRSTGRGGGSYGYTF
>.|.|TRBV7-9|TRBJ2-5
TGTGCCAGCAGCTTACAGGGAGAGACCCAGTACTTC
CASSLQGETQYF